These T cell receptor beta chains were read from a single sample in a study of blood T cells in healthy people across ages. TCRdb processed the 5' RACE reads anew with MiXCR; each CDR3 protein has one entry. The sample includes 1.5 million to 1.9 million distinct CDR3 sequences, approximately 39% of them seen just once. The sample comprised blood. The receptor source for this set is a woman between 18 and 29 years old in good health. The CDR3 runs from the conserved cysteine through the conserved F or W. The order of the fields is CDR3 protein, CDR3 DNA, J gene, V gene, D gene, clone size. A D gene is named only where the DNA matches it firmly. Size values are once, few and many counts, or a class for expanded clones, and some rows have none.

CDR3aa: CASSPGGFGELFF; CDR3nt: TGTGCCAGTAGCCCTGGGGGATTTGGGGAGCTGTTTTTT; j_gene: TRBJ2-2; v_gene: TRBV19; d_gene: .; abundance: once
CDR3aa: CASSPLNSRGSGYTF; CDR3nt: TGTGCCAGCAGCCCGCTCAATTCACGGGGTAGTGGCTACACCTTC; j_gene: TRBJ1-2; v_gene: TRBV14; d_gene: .; abundance: many
CDR3aa: CASSLSVVSGPYGYTF; CDR3nt: TGTGCCAGCAGTTTATCAGTAGTCTCAGGCCCCTATGGCTACACCTTC; j_gene: TRBJ1-2; v_gene: TRBV28; d_gene: .; abundance: few
CDR3aa: CARSFRTDFLVSTDTQYF; CDR3nt: TGTGCCAGAAGTTTCCGAACTGACTTCCTGGTTAGCACAGATACGCAGTATTTT; j_gene: TRBJ2-3; v_gene: TRBV12-3/TRBV12-4; d_gene: .; abundance: .
CDR3aa: CASSHGAPNEKLFF; CDR3nt: TGTGCCAGCAGCCACGGGGCCCCTAATGAAAAACTGTTTTTT; j_gene: TRBJ1-4; v_gene: TRBV3-1; d_gene: .; abundance: .
CDR3aa: CASSPPGQGTTAGEQYF; CDR3nt: TGTGCCAGCAGCCCCCCGGGACAGGGTACCACTGCGGGCGAGCAGTACTTC; j_gene: TRBJ2-7; v_gene: TRBV9; d_gene: TRBD1; abundance: .
CDR3aa: CASSHDIINEQYF; CDR3nt: TGTGCCAGCAGCCACGACATTATAAACGAGCAGTACTTC; j_gene: TRBJ2-7; v_gene: TRBV3-1; d_gene: .; abundance: few
CDR3aa: CASLGHPYNEQYF; CDR3nt: TGTGCCAGCCTCGGACACCCTTACAATGAGCAGTACTTC; j_gene: TRBJ2-7; v_gene: TRBV28; d_gene: .; abundance: .
CDR3aa: CASSHGILAKNIQYF; CDR3nt: TGTGCCAGCAGCCACGGGATACTAGCCAAAAACATTCAGTACTTC; j_gene: TRBJ2-4; v_gene: TRBV3-1; d_gene: .; abundance: .
CDR3aa: CASRTGTLSNQPQHF; CDR3nt: TGTGCCAGCAGAACCGGGACACTTAGCAATCAGCCCCAGCATTTT; j_gene: TRBJ1-5; v_gene: TRBV2; d_gene: .; abundance: .
CDR3aa: CASSPERARNYGYTF; CDR3nt: TGTGCCAGCAGCCCTGAGAGGGCGAGGAACTATGGCTACACCTTC; j_gene: TRBJ1-2; v_gene: TRBV27; d_gene: .; abundance: .
CDR3aa: CAIQTSGDHNEQFF; CDR3nt: TGTGCCATACAGACTAGCGGGGACCACAATGAGCAGTTCTTC; j_gene: TRBJ2-1; v_gene: TRBV10-3; d_gene: TRBD2; abundance: once
CDR3aa: CASSLGQGEYF; CDR3nt: TGTGCCAGCAGCTTAGGGCAGGGTGAGTACTTC; j_gene: TRBJ2-5; v_gene: TRBV7-8; d_gene: .; abundance: once
CDR3aa: CASSFGLETQYF; CDR3nt: TGTGCCAGCAGTTTCGGCTTGGAGACCCAGTACTTC; j_gene: TRBJ2-5; v_gene: TRBV7-2; d_gene: .; abundance: many
CDR3aa: CSARVNSWYTDTQYF; CDR3nt: TGCAGTGCTAGAGTCAATAGTTGGTACACAGATACGCAGTATTTT; j_gene: TRBJ2-3; v_gene: TRBV20-1; d_gene: .; abundance: .
CDR3aa: CASSYDGLRYNEQYF; CDR3nt: TGTGCCAGCAGTTACGACGGCCTGAGGTACAATGAGCAGTACTTC; j_gene: TRBJ2-5; v_gene: TRBV6-2/TRBV6-3; d_gene: .; abundance: .
CDR3aa: CAWSQDRGNRVYF; CDR3nt: TGTGCCTGGAGTCAAGACAGGGGGAATCGGGTGTACTTC; j_gene: TRBJ2-4; v_gene: TRBV30; d_gene: TRBD1; abundance: few
CDR3aa: CASSFATGATGELFF; CDR3nt: TGCGCCAGCAGCTTTGCGACAGGGGCCACCGGGGAGCTGTTTTTT; j_gene: TRBJ2-2; v_gene: TRBV5-1; d_gene: TRBD1; abundance: .
CDR3aa: CATSSILVGQFF; CDR3nt: TGTGCCACCAGCAGCATACTAGTAGGGCAGTTCTTC; j_gene: TRBJ2-1; v_gene: TRBV15; d_gene: .; abundance: .
CDR3aa: CASSFLAGTGANEQFF; CDR3nt: TGTGCCAGCAGCTTTTTGGCTGGGACAGGTGCAAATGAGCAGTTCTTC; j_gene: TRBJ2-1; v_gene: TRBV11-2; d_gene: TRBD1; abundance: few
CDR3aa: CAIPSCWRPSEVTDTQYF; CDR3nt: TGTGCCATCCCGAGTTGTTGGCGGCCCTCCGAAGTCACAGATACGCAGTATTTT; j_gene: TRBJ2-3; v_gene: TRBV13; d_gene: .; abundance: .
CDR3aa: CASSPSGGASNEQFF; CDR3nt: TGTGCCAGCAGCCCCAGCGGGGGGGCTTCAAATGAGCAGTTCTTC; j_gene: TRBJ2-1; v_gene: TRBV6-2/TRBV6-3; d_gene: TRBD2; abundance: .
CDR3aa: CASREGRPIYGTSNYEQYF; CDR3nt: TGTGCCAGCAGAGAAGGGCGACCAATCTACGGGACGAGTAACTACGAGCAGTACTTC; j_gene: TRBJ2-7; v_gene: TRBV2; d_gene: .; abundance: .
CDR3aa: CAISESSLDLYGYTF; CDR3nt: TGTGCCATCAGTGAGTCGAGTTTGGACCTCTATGGCTACACCTTC; j_gene: TRBJ1-2; v_gene: TRBV10-3; d_gene: .; abundance: few
CDR3aa: CASSREVPVLANTEAFF; CDR3nt: TGCGCCAGCAGCCGAGAAGTACCCGTGCTAGCGAACACTGAAGCTTTCTTT; j_gene: TRBJ1-1; v_gene: TRBV4-3; d_gene: .; abundance: .
CDR3aa: CASSPLQGGNEKLFF; CDR3nt: TGTGCCAGCAGCCCCTTACAGGGGGGTAATGAAAAACTGTTTTTT; j_gene: TRBJ1-4; v_gene: TRBV7-9; d_gene: TRBD1; abundance: .
CDR3aa: CASSYGRSSYEQYF; CDR3nt: TGTGCCAGCAGTTATGGCCGGAGCTCCTACGAGCAGTACTTC; j_gene: TRBJ2-7; v_gene: TRBV6-5; d_gene: .; abundance: .